Shown below are 26 T cell receptor beta chains from a single sample sequenced in a study of breast tumors, draining lymph nodes, adjacent tissues. Axillary draining lymph nodes of breast cancer patients supplied the node samples. TCRdb reanalysed the multiplex PCR reads using MiXCR and keeps one entry per CDR3 protein. Of more than 100,000 distinct CDR3 sequences in the sample, about 22% were seen once. Material for sequencing was axillary lymph node tissue. These receptors were taken from a female donor with breast cancer. Some clones in this sample may be carry-over from other donors' samples.

This clonotype was found many times. The rearrangement uses TRBV10-3 and TRBJ2-3, with 11 bases fitting TRBD2. CDR3 length: 20 residues. With V trimmed by 4 bases and J by 1 base, 16 bases remained unmatched. Per germline, CDR1 ENHRY and CDR2 SYGVKD. CDR3: CAISAGTGIAGGPGTDTQYF. CDR3 DNA sequence: TGTGCCATCAGTGCGGGGACAGGGATAGCGGGAGGGCCAGGCACAGATACGCAGTATTTT.

This clonotype was observed at least ten times. The rearrangement joins TRBV3-1 to TRBJ2-2; 11 bases are shared with TRBD2. V shed 3 bases and J 7 bases; nucleotides not matched to a gene: 4. The CDR3 sequence is 15 residues long. Germline-derived CDR1 and CDR2 are LGHDT and YNNKEL (reference sequence). The CDR3 coding sequence is TGTGCCAGCAGCCAGACTAGCGGGATGGGCGGGGAGCTGTTTTTT. Translation: CASSQTSGMGGELFF. Full variable domain (missing parts from reference TRBV3-1 and TRBJ2-2): DTAVSQTPKYLVTQMGNDKSIKCEQNLGHDTMYWYKQDSKKFLKIMFSYNNKELIINETVPNRFSPKSPDKAHLNLHINSLELGDSAVYFCASSQTSGMGGELFFGEGSRLTVL.

Of note for this clonotype: This may stem from a read error, because a much larger clone lies one nucleotide away. V usage is TRBV2 and J usage is TRBJ2-5; 8 positions match TRBD1. CDR1 SNHLY and CDR2 FYNNEI come from the germline V gene. This CDR3 has 15 residues. The CDR3 nucleotides are TGTGCCAGCAGGTCGTGGGACAGGCTCCAAGAGGCCCAGTACTTC. This sequence encodes CASRSWDRLQEAQYF.

This chain connects TRBV28 to TRBJ1-4; D is unclear. The CDR3 extends over 15 amino acids. V was trimmed by 3 bases and J by 0 bases, leaving 8 bases between them. Germline V gene data show CDR1 as MDHEN and CDR2 as SYDVKM. CDR3 coding DNA: TGTGCCAGCAGTTTCGTCGGAACAACTAATGAAAAACTGTTTTTT. Translation gives CASSFVGTTNEKLFF.

This clonotype was counted many times. This chain connects TRBV3-1 to TRBJ2-5; 13 positions agree with TRBD2. Germline V lookup: CDR1 LGHDT, CDR2 YNNKEL (reference sequence). Losses at the gene ends were 1 base for V and 6 bases for J; bases not matched to a gene: 11. The CDR3 runs to 18 residues. CDR3 in DNA: TGTGCCAGCAGCCAAGGGCTTGGACTAGCGGGAGAGGGAAAGACCCAGTACTTC. It codes for CASSQGLGLAGEGKTQYF.

In this sample, this clonotype turned up many times. V is TRBV5-4 and J is TRBJ1-5; the D is unclear. Trimming removed 2 bases at V and 6 bases at J, with 3 bases between. The germline CDR1 and CDR2 sequences are SGHNT and YYREEE (reference sequence). The CDR3 runs to 11 residues. CDR3 sequence reads: CASSFSQPQHF. CDR3 nucleotides: TGTGCCAGCAGCTTTAGTCAGCCCCAGCATTTT.

As to this clonotype: The CDR3 carries no conserved terminal phenylalanine or tryptophan, so it likely arises from a read error. The rearrangement joins TRBV6-5 to TRBJ2-3; 12 positions agree with TRBD2. The CDR3 spans 16 residues. Germline V gives CDR1 MNHEY, CDR2 SVGAGI. V dropped 0 bases and J dropped 11; count of bases not matched to a gene: 9. In DNA, the CDR3 is TGTGCCAGCAGTTACTCGAGGGCTAGCGGGAGGGGTATGCAGTATTTG. Amino acids: CASSYSRASGRGMQYL.

This clonotype turned up a few times. Here the CDR3 DNA reads TGTGCCAGCCGGTCTGACCCACCCCATGGGAATCAGCCCCAGCATTTT. This encodes CASRSDPPHGNQPQHF. V usage is TRBV28 and J usage is TRBJ1-5; no definite D call. This CDR3 comprises 16 residues. V was cut by 8 bases and J by 4 bases, with 21 bases left in between. The germline gives CDR1 MDHEN, CDR2 SYDVKM.

The chain is built from TRBV4-3 and TRBJ2-6, with a possible D match to TRBD1 (5 bases). Germline V gives CDR1 LGHNA, CDR2 YSLEER. The CDR3 loop spans 17 amino acids. Trimming took off 1 base at V and 0 bases at J, with 10 bases between the two ends. CDR3 nucleotides: TGCGCCAGCAGCCAAGCCAGACAGACCTCTGGGGCCAACGTCCTGACTTTC. Residues: CASSQARQTSGANVLTF.

This clonotype came up many times. This chain joins TRBV7-9 and TRBJ2-7; possible D gene TRBD1, 6 bases. The germline V gene encodes CDR1 SEHNR and CDR2 FQNEAQ (reference sequence). CDR3 length: 15 residues. The ends were cut back, 5 bases at V and 4 bases at J, with 18 bases in the middle. CDR3: CASSVEQGTEYEQYF. CDR3 nucleotide sequence: TGTGCCAGCAGCGTCGAACAGGGAACGGAATACGAGCAGTACTTC.

This clonotype was observed a single time. This sequence joins TRBV2 and TRBJ2-7; possible D gene TRBD2, 6 bases. From germline, CDR1 is SNHLY and CDR2 FYNNEI. Trimming took off 6 bases at V and 3 bases at J, with 15 bases between the two ends. This CDR3 region has 14 residues. The CDR3 is CASSEASALYEQYF. The CDR3 DNA is TGTGCCAGCAGCGAGGCTAGCGCTCTCTACGAGCAGTACTTC. Supplemented by reference TRBV2 and TRBJ2-7, the full variable domain reads EPEVTQTPSHQVTQMGQEVILRCVPISNHLYFYWYRQILGQKVEFLVSFYNNEISEKSEIFDDQFSVERPDGSNFTLKIRSTKLEDSAMYFCASSEASALYEQYFGPGTRLTVT.

This clonotype was observed many times. The rearrangement uses TRBV15 and TRBJ2-5; D ambiguous. The germline V and J ends were trimmed by 4 bases and 2 bases, with 11 bases remaining between them. The CDR3 loop spans 14 amino acids. From germline, CDR1 is LNHNV and CDR2 YYDKDF (reference sequence). The CDR3 nucleotides read TGTGCCACCAGCAAACCGGGCCCTCAAGAGACCCAGTACTTC. Protein product: CATSKPGPQETQYF.

This clonotype was counted ten times or more. The genes are TRBV19 and TRBJ2-1; TRBD2 matches at 15 bases. The CDR3 contains 17 residues. Looked up from germline, CDR1 is LNHDA and CDR2 is SQIVND (reference sequence). After removal of 5 bases from V and 1 base from J, the junction contained 3 bases not matched to a gene. The CDR3 loop reads CASSVGLAGGSYNEQFF. In DNA, the CDR3 is TGTGCCAGTAGTGTTGGACTAGCGGGAGGGTCCTACAATGAGCAGTTCTTC.

This clonotype occurred many times. The V call is TRBV4-1, the J call TRBJ1-6, with D possibly being TRBD1 (5 bases). The CDR3 covers 14 residues. Trimming cost V 2 bases and J 8 bases, with 10 bases left between them. Per germline, CDR1 MGHRA and CDR2 YSYEKL. This CDR3 reads CASSQRDPYSPLHF. DNA of the CDR3: TGCGCCAGCAGCCAACGGGACCCCTATTCACCCCTCCACTTT.

In DNA, the CDR3 is TGTGCCAGCTCACCGGGACTAGCGGGAGTGGGTGGCTACGAGCAGTACTTC. As protein: CASSPGLAGVGGYEQYF. This sequence joins TRBV18 and TRBJ2-7, with 14 positions matching TRBD2. V shed 3 bases, J shed 3 bases, and the junction held 7 bases outside the gene matches. Germline loops: CDR1 KGHSH, CDR2 LQKENI. The CDR3 extends over 17 amino acids.

This clonotype was found a few times. Since a much larger clone is just one base distant, this may be a read error. The J gene is TRBJ1-6, the V gene TRBV30; 7 bases are a match to TRBD1. The CDR3 contains 13 residues. Germline loops: CDR1 GTSNPN, CDR2 SVGIG (reference sequence). The CDR3 spells CASTGQYNSPPHF. CDR3 coding DNA: TGTGCCTCGACGGGACAGTATAATTCACCCCCCCACTTT.

This clonotype was recorded many times. The chain has TRBV12-3 or TRBV12-4 and TRBJ1-2, with 7 positions matching TRBD1. The trim removed 4 bases at V and 5 bases at J, leaving 7 bases unmatched. CDR3 length: 14 amino acids. CDR3 sequence reads: CASSYRTGSYGYTF. The CDR3 DNA follows: TGTGCCAGCAGTTACCGGACAGGATCTTATGGCTACACCTTC.

Sample share makes this clonotype medium-sized. The chain recombines TRBV12-3 or TRBV12-4 with TRBJ2-1; D is possibly TRBD2 (5 bases). V lost 8 bases to trimming and J lost 5 bases, with 7 bases between them. The length of the CDR3 is 11 residues. The CDR3 loop reads CASLRDNEQFF. The CDR3 nucleotides read TGTGCCAGCCTGCGGGACAATGAGCAGTTCTTC.

The V and J genes are TRBV12-3 or TRBV12-4 and TRBJ1-3; possible D gene TRBD1, 5 bases. V was trimmed by 7 bases and J by 2 bases, leaving 21 bases between them. This CDR3 is 17 amino acids long. DNA of the CDR3: TGTGCCAGCACCTCCGGTGGCAGGGACCCTCCTGGAAACACCATATATTTT. Encoded protein: CASTSGGRDPPGNTIYF.

The table lists this clonotype with many counts. This chain connects TRBV5-1 to TRBJ2-6; no reliable D call. CDR1 and CDR2 (germline): SGHRS, YFSETQ. The CDR3 has 14 amino acids. The V gene lost 0 bases and the J gene lost 4 bases, with 5 bases spanning the gap. CDR3 bases: TGCGCCAGCAGCTTGGTTGTGGGGGCCAACGTCCTGACTTTC. It yields the protein CASSLVVGANVLTF. Supplemented by reference TRBV5-1 and TRBJ2-6, the full variable domain reads KAGVTQTPRYLIKTRGQQVTLSCSPISGHRSVSWYQQTPGQGLQFLFEYFSETQRNKGNFPGRFSGRQFSNSRSEMNVSTLELGDSALYLCASSLVVGANVLTFGAGSRLTVL.

This clonotype was detected only a few times. The V gene is TRBV15, the J gene TRBJ2-5; TRBD2 aligns across 8 bases. The CDR3 consists of 15 residues. J lost 4 bases, V lost 0 bases, and 4 bases had no gene match. Germline V gives CDR1 LNHNV, CDR2 YYDKDF (reference sequence). CDR3 nucleotide sequence: TGTGCCACCAGCAGAGATCGGGGGGGTCCAGAGACCCAGTACTTC. Translation: CATSRDRGGPETQYF.

This clonotype was counted at least ten times. V gene TRBV29-1 combines with J gene TRBJ2-7; 9 bases map to TRBD1. Germline loops: CDR1 SQVTM, CDR2 ANQGSEA. The length of the CDR3 is 12 residues. The V gene end was trimmed by 5 bases and the J gene end by 7 bases; junction bases not matched to a gene: 6. As DNA, the CDR3 is TGCAGCGTTAAACCGACAGGGGGAGAGCAGTACTTC. Residues: CSVKPTGGEQYF.

This clonotype was seen more than once but under ten times. The chain uses TRBV6-1 and TRBJ2-3; 10 bases fit TRBD2. Germline V CDR1 and CDR2: MNHNS, SASEGT. J gave up 0 bases and V 2 bases, and 5 bases lay outside the gene matches. The CDR3 is 17 residues long. The CDR3 is CASSEWGAGGSTDTQYF. The DNA of the CDR3 is TGTGCCAGCAGTGAATGGGGAGCGGGAGGGAGCACAGATACGCAGTATTTT.

J is TRBJ2-2 and V is TRBV6-2 or TRBV6-3, with 12 bases fitting TRBD2. The CDR3 extends over 15 amino acids. The germline CDR1 and CDR2 sequences are MNHEY and SVGEGT. The V and J ends lost 6 bases and 8 bases, in that order; junction bases with no gene match: 7. CDR3 loop: CASRPSGRASGELFF. Written as DNA, the CDR3 is TGTGCCAGCAGGCCTAGCGGGAGGGCCTCGGGGGAGCTGTTTTTT.

This clonotype was picked up many times. CDR3 sequence reads: CASSTSGRIADTQYF. The CDR3 DNA follows: TGTGCCAGCAGCACTAGCGGGAGGATCGCAGATACGCAGTATTTT. The J gene is TRBJ2-3, the V gene TRBV7-2, with 12 bases lining up with TRBD2. Germline trimming cut 5 bases from V and 4 bases from J; bases unmatched to any gene: 4. The CDR3 spans 15 residues. Germline V gene data show CDR1 as SGHTA and CDR2 as FQGNSA.

This clonotype came up many times. V gene TRBV7-9 combines with J gene TRBJ2-3, with 7 positions matching TRBD1. Germline V gene data show CDR1 as SEHNR and CDR2 as FQNEAQ (reference sequence). V trimming: 1 base; J trimming: 3 bases; junction bases outside the gene matches: 7. The CDR3 has 16 residues. The CDR3 is CASSLVVGTVTDTQYF. CDR3 in DNA: TGTGCCAGCAGCTTAGTAGTCGGGACAGTGACAGATACGCAGTATTTT.